Listed below are T cell receptor beta chains from one sample, sequenced in a study of cytomegalovirus exposure and HLA in healthy donors. Data came from immunoSEQ multiplex PCR; TCRdb stores just in-frame clones and leaves some out. The repertoire holds fewer than 250,000 clones, with roughly four fifths as singletons. Sequencing was carried out using PBMCs. These receptors came from a woman aged 25 to 39 in good health and CMV-seropositive. CDR3s include the opening cysteine and the closing phenylalanine or tryptophan. D genes are given only for firm matches. Where a row states a size, it is once, few, many or the class of an expanded clone; other rows omit it.

d_call j_call v_call clone_size cdr3_nt cdr3_aa
. TRBJ1-2 TRBV10-2 few TGCGCCAGCAGTGAGATACAGGCCGCCCTCGCCTATGGCTACACCTTC CASSEIQAALAYGYTF
TRBD1 TRBJ1-5 TRBV19 . TGTGCCAGTAGTAAGTCAACAGGGGTGCAGCCCCAGCATTTT CASSKSTGVQPQHF
TRBD1 TRBJ2-2 TRBV6-1 few TGTGCCCTGGGACAGGGAATCACCGGGGAGCTGTTTTTT CALGQGITGELFF
TRBD2 TRBJ2-7 TRBV5-1 . TGCGCCAGCAGCCAGGGACTAGCGGGGGGCTACGAGCAGTACTTC CASSQGLAGGYEQYF
TRBD1 TRBJ2-1 TRBV27 . TGTGCCAGCAGTTTGGGACAGGGTACCTACAATGAGCAGTTCTTC CASSLGQGTYNEQFF
. TRBJ1-1 TRBV11-2 . TGTGCCAGCGTCCAAACCGGGGGATCCTCTGAAGCTTTCTTT CASVQTGGSSEAFF
TRBD1 TRBJ1-4 TRBV4-1 few TGCGCCAGCAGCCAAGGACAGGGGATAGGTGAAAAACTGTTTTTT CASSQGQGIGEKLFF
TRBD2 TRBJ2-1 TRBV5-4 few TGTGCCAGCAGCTTGCCCGGGACTAGGGTATTAAGTAGCTCCTACAATGAGCAGTTCTTC CASSLPGTRVLSSSYNEQFF
TRBD2 TRBJ2-7 TRBV6-6 . TGTGCCAGCAGCTCGCCGGGACTAGCGGGAGGCGAGCAGTACTTC CASSSPGLAGGEQYF
TRBD2 TRBJ2-3 TRBV13 . TGTGCCAGCAGCCCGGGGACTAGAGGGGGAACGGATACGCAGTATTTT CASSPGTRGGTDTQYF
. TRBJ2-5 TRBV6-5 . TGTGCCAGCAGTTACCGTCCGGGGACCCAGTACTTC CASSYRPGTQYF
. TRBJ2-7 TRBV6-5 . TGTGCCAGCAGCCAGGGGGGCGAGCAGTACTTC CASSQGGEQYF
TRBD2 TRBJ2-3 TRBV7-2 . TGTGCCAGCAGTTCTTGGGGCGGGAGTGCAGATACGCAGTATTTT CASSSWGGSADTQYF
TRBD2 TRBJ2-7 TRBV5-5 . TGTGCCAGCAGCGTGGGACTAGCGGGCTCCTACGAGCAGTACTTC CASSVGLAGSYEQYF
TRBD1 TRBJ1-5 TRBV7-9 . TGTTCCAGCAGCTCCCTCGACAGGGGGAATAGTCAGCCCCAGCATTTT CSSSSLDRGNSQPQHF
. TRBJ2-7 TRBV11-3 . TGTGCCAGCAGCACCGACGCGACAGGTTACGAGCAGTACTTC CASSTDATGYEQYF
. TRBJ2-7 TRBV15 . TGTGCCACCAGCGAAGGGAGAGGGAAAGGCTACGAGCAGTACTTC CATSEGRGKGYEQYF
TRBD2 TRBJ2-1 TRBV11-2 . TGTGCCAGCAGCTTTACCGGACTAGCGGTCTATTACAATGAGCAGTTCTTC CASSFTGLAVYYNEQFF
TRBD2 TRBJ2-1 TRBV4-1 . TGCGCCAGCAGCCAACCGACTAGCGGGAGGGCCAATGAGCAGTTCTTC CASSQPTSGRANEQFF
. TRBJ2-1 TRBV28 . TGTGCCAGCAGTTTAGGGGGCTCCAATGAGCAGTTCTTC CASSLGGSNEQFF
. TRBJ2-3 TRBV9 . TGTGCCAGCAGCGGGGGAGCCACAGATACGCAGTATTTT CASSGGATDTQYF
TRBD2 TRBJ2-1 TRBV9 . TGTGCCAGCAGCCCCCATACTAGCGGGAGGATGAATGAGCAGTTCTTC CASSPHTSGRMNEQFF
. TRBJ1-2 TRBV6-1 few TGTGCCAGCAGTGAATTGGGGGGGGGCTACACCTTC CASSELGGGYTF
. TRBJ2-5 TRBV5-4 . TGTGCCAGCAGCTCGGCGGGTGGCCCCGGGACCCAGTACTTC CASSSAGGPGTQYF
TRBD2 TRBJ2-7 TRBV5-4 few TGTGCCAGCAGCTGGTGGGCTAGCGGGAACGAGCAGTACTTC CASSWWASGNEQYF
TRBD2 TRBJ2-7 TRBV28 . TGTGCCAGCAGCCACGGGACTAGCGGGAGCGCAGAGCAGTACTTC CASSHGTSGSAEQYF
TRBD2 TRBJ2-7 TRBV13 . TGTGCCAGCAGCGCGACGGGGGACTACTCCTACGAGCAGTACTTC CASSATGDYSYEQYF
. TRBJ1-4 TRBV19 once TGTGCCAGTAGTATAACGACATCAAATGAAAAACTGTTTTTT CASSITTSNEKLFF
TRBD2 TRBJ2-4 TRBV6-5 once TGTGCCAGCAGTTCGGGGACTAGCGGAAACATTCAGTACTTC CASSSGTSGNIQYF
. TRBJ1-3 TRBV7-2 . TGTGCCAGCAGCGCCGAGGCGGCTGGAAACACCATATATTTT CASSAEAAGNTIYF
. TRBJ2-7 TRBV6-1 . TGTGCCAGCAGTTATTGGGAGGAGCAGTACTTC CASSYWEEQYF
TRBD2 TRBJ2-1 TRBV19 few TGTGCCAGTACCCTAACTAGCGGGGGCGGGAATGAGCAGTTCTTC CASTLTSGGGNEQFF
TRBD1 TRBJ2-4 TRBV15 . TGTGCCACCAGCAGAGATCATGAGGACAGGACAAACATTCAGTACTTC CATSRDHEDRTNIQYF
TRBD2 TRBJ2-1 TRBV4-1 . TGCGCCAGCAGCCAAGATAGGCTAGCGGGCTCTGAGCAGTTCTTC CASSQDRLAGSEQFF
TRBD1 TRBJ1-2 TRBV15 once TGTGCCACCAGCAGAGGGGGGACAGGTTCGCTTGGCTACACCTTC CATSRGGTGSLGYTF
TRBD1 TRBJ2-7 TRBV5-1 . TGCGCCAGCAGCAGGGGACAGGGAGGCGGCGAGCAGTACTTC CASSRGQGGGEQYF
TRBD2 TRBJ2-7 TRBV6-1 . TGTGCCAGCAGTGGAGCTAGCGGGAGAGGGATCTCCTACGAGCAGTACTTC CASSGASGRGISYEQYF
TRBD1 TRBJ1-2 TRBV28 . TGTGCCAGCAGTAAGGGGGCTCACTATGGCTACACCTTC CASSKGAHYGYTF
TRBD1 TRBJ1-6 TRBV6-6 . TGTGCCAGCAGTCAGGGGGGCCGTTCTAATTCACCCCTCCACTTT CASSQGGRSNSPLHF
. TRBJ2-7 TRBV5-1 once TGCGCCAGCAGCTTGGCGGCTAGCACCATCTACGAGCAGTACTTC CASSLAASTIYEQYF
. TRBJ2-1 TRBV28 . TGTGCCAGCAGTTTTTCAGGGGCGAAGGCCTACAATGAGCAGTTCTTC CASSFSGAKAYNEQFF
TRBD1 TRBJ2-7 TRBV28 . TGTGCCAGCAGGGGACAGTCCTACGAGCAGTACTTC CASRGQSYEQYF